The clone carrying this T cell receptor beta chain came up many times. What it binds is not known. A much larger clone sits a single nucleotide away, making a read error possible. No treatment had been given to any patient before thyroid surgery. The germline V gene has CDR1 MNHEY and CDR2 SVGEGT. V shed 6 bases and J 9 bases; nucleotides not matched to a gene: 15. This CDR3 comprises 15 residues. Per the study methods: CDR3 was compared across clinicopathological groups, and the resulting differences were used to build a distant-metastasis classifier for papillary thyroid cancer. TCRdb ran MiXCR on the PCR reads. Here the V and J calls rest on TCRdb's processing, not on the authors' analysis. This sample has around 34,000 clones, with around 20% found just once. This entry is derived from a study of metastatic and nonmetastatic thyroid tumors. Study-level information: Repertoires were compared across blood and tumor or nodule tissue from malignant and benign thyroid patients. Findings and limits, study-wide: Malignant thyroid tumors reportedly exceeded benign nodules significantly in TCR beta diversity, with the difference appearing in blood and tumor.

J is TRBJ2-7 and V is TRBV6-2 or TRBV6-3, with 9 bases fitting TRBD2. The material sequenced was blood. The origin of this receptor is a female donor with papillary thyroid cancer or a benign thyroid nodule (not recorded which). Some clones in this sample may be carry-over from other donors' samples. For the CDR3, the DNA is TGTGCCAGCAGAGACACTAGCGGGCCTTTTCGGGGGCAGTACTTC. Residues: CASRDTSGPFRGQYF.